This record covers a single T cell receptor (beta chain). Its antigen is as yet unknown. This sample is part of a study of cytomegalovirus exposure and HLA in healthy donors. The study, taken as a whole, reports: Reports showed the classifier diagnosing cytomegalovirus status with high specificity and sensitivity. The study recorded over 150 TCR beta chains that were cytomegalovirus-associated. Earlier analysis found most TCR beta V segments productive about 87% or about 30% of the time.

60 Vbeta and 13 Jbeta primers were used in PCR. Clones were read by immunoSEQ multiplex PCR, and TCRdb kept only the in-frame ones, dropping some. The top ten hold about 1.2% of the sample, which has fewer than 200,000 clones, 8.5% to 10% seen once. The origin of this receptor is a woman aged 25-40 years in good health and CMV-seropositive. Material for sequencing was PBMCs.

Here the CDR3 reads CARREPGGGTEAFF. As DNA, the CDR3 is TGTGCCCGAAGGGAGCCGGGGGGAGGGACTGAAGCTTTCTTT. V is TRBV30 and J is TRBJ1-1; weak D call: TRBD1 (5 bases). Trimming removed 8 bases from V and 5 bases from J, with 21 bases in between. The CDR3 has 14 residues. Germline values: CDR1 GTSNPN, CDR2 SVGIG (reference sequence).